This is a list of T cell receptor beta chains from one sample in a study of tumor and adjacent non-tumor tissue in lung cancer. TCRdb passed the multiplex PCR reads through MiXCR, listing each CDR3 protein once. The table has fewer than 100,000 distinct CDR3 sequences, about 77% seen once; the top ten hold 20% to 25%. The sample consisted of distant non-tumor lung tissue. Receptors were obtained from a woman between 45 and 60 years old with non-small cell lung cancer. Each CDR3 is given with its conserved first and last residue. The D gene is left open where the match is weak. Clone size appears in some rows only: once, few, many, or a class for an expanded clone.

18	TRBV11-2	once	TRBJ2-7	NA	CTSSLDRVKRIPPYEQYF	TGTACCAGCAGCTTAGATCGGGTCAAGCGAATCCCCCCCTACGAGCAGTACTTC
15	TRBV4-1	NA	TRBJ2-7	NA	CASSRAPDGAYERRF	TGCGCCAGCAGCCGGGCCCCGGACGGCGCCTACGAGCGGCGCTTC
15	TRBV6-5	NA	TRBJ1-5	NA	CVRSYSNGGDQPQHF	TGTGTCCGCAGTTACTCGAACGGGGGCGATCAGCCCCAGCATTTT
16	TRBV10-1	once	TRBJ2-1	NA	CASSSRSGAGLREPFF	TGCGCCAGCAGTTCGAGGTCTGGGGCGGGATTACGTGAGCCGTTCTTC
17	TRBV10-2	NA	TRBJ2-1	TRBD2	CASSDYTRLAGEDEQFF	TGCGCCAGCAGTGACTATACCCGACTAGCGGGAGAGGACGAGCAGTTCTTC
16	TRBV29-1	NA	TRBJ1-2	NA	CDVRFTGALRGYGCNF	NA
15	TRBV7-2	NA	TRBJ2-1	TRBD2	CANSFTSGRTNEQFF	TGTGCCAACAGCTTTACTAGCGGGAGGACTAATGAGCAGTTCTTC
15	TRBV4-1	many	TRBJ1-3	NA	CASSQESGAGNTIYF	TGCGCCAGCAGCCAAGAATCAGGGGCTGGAAACACCATATATTTT
16	TRBV6-1	once	TRBJ2-4	NA	CASSGSTVIYKNIQYF	TGTGCCAGCAGTGGATCGACAGTTATCTACAAAAACATTCAGTACTTC
14	TRBV29-1	NA	TRBJ2-3	NA	CSVNRPSDTGTQYF	TGCAGCGTTAACCGACCCTCGGATACTGGTACGCAGTATTTT
15	TRBV11-2	once	TRBJ2-7	TRBD1	CASSTGTGRNYEQYF	TGTGCCAGCAGCACGGGGACAGGGCGCAATTACGAGCAGTACTTC
13	TRBV6-1	NA	TRBJ1-2	NA	CGSRTPDLYGYNF	TGTGGCAGCAGGACCCCGGACCTCTATGGCTACAACTTC
14	TRBV7-8	NA	TRBJ1-2	NA	CAKSLASVDYGYTF	TGTGCCAAGAGCTTAGCGTCGGTGGACTATGGCTACACCTTC
15	TRBV6-1	many	TRBJ2-1	TRBD2	CASRSGLAGHNEQFF	TGTGCCAGCAGATCCGGACTAGCGGGCCACAATGAGCAGTTCTTC
15	TRBV6-5	NA	TRBJ1-5	NA	CASSYSCISNQPQHF	NA